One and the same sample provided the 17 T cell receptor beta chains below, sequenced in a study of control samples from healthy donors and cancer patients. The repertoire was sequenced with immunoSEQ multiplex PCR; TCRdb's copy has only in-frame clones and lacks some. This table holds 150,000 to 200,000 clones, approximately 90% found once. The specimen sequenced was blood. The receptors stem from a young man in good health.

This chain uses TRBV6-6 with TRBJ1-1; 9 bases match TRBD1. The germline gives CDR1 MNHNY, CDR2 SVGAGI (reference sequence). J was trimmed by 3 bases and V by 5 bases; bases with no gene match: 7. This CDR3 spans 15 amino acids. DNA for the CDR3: TGTGCCAGCAGTCCGTCCCGGGACAGGGACACTGAAGCTTTCTTT. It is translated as CASSPSRDRDTEAFF.

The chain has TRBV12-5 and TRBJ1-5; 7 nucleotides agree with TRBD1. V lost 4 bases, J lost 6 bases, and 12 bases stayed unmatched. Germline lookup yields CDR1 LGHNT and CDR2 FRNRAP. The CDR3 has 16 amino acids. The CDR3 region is CASGWTSGGVFQPQHF. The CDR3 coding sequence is TGTGCTAGTGGTTGGACCTCAGGGGGAGTGTTTCAGCCCCAGCATTTT.

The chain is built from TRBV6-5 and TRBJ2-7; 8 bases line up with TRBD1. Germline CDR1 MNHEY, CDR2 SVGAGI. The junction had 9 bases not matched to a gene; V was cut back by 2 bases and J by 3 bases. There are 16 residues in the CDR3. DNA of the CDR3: TGTGCCAGCAGTTACGGGGGGACAGGCAGAAACTACGAGCAGTACTTC. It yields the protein CASSYGGTGRNYEQYF.

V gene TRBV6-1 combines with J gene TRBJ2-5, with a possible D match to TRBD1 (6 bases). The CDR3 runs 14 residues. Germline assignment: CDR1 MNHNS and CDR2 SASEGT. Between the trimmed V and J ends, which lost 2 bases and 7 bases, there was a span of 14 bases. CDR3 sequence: CASSEMDSPGTQYF. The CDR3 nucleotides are TGTGCCAGCAGTGAAATGGACAGCCCAGGGACCCAGTACTTC.

CDR3 sequence (DNA): TGTGCCAGCAGTCTACTGGACAGGCGAATCTACGAGCAGTACTTC. It encodes CASSLLDRRIYEQYF. The chain carries TRBV27 and TRBJ2-7; 7 nucleotides match TRBD1. There are 15 residues in the CDR3. J gave up 3 bases and V 5 bases, and 10 bases lay outside the gene matches. Per germline, CDR1 MNHEY and CDR2 SMNVEV (reference sequence).

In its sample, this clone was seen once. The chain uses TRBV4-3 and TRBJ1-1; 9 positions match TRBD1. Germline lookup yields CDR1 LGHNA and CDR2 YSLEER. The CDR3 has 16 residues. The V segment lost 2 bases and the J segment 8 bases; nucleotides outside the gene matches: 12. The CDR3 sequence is CASSQTTGGATWEAFF. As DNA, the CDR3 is TGCGCCAGCAGCCAAACTACAGGGGGCGCAACTTGGGAAGCTTTCTTT.

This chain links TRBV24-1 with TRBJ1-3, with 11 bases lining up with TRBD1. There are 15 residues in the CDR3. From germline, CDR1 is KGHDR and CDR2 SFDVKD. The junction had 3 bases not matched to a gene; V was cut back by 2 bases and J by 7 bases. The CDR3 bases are TGTGCCACCAGTGATTCAGGACAGGGGGCGAACACCATATATTTT. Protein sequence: CATSDSGQGANTIYF.

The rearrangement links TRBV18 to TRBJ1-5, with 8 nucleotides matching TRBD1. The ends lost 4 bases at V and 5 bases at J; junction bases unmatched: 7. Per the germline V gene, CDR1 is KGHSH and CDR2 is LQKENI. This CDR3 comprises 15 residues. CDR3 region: CASSQVQGVYQPQHF. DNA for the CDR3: TGTGCCAGCTCACAAGTACAGGGGGTGTATCAGCCCCAGCATTTT.

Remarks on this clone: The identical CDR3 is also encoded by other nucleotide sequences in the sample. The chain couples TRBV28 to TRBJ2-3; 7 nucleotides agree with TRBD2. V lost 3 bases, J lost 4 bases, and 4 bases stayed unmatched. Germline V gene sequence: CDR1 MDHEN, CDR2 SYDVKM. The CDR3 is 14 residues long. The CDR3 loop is CASSLLGRADTQYF. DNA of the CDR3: TGTGCCAGCAGTTTGTTGGGGAGGGCAGATACGCAGTATTTT.

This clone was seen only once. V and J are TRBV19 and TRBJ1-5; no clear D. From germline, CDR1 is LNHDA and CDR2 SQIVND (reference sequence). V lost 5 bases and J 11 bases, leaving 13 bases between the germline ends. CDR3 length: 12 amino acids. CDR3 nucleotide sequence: TGTGCCAGTAGTTCCCCAGTCTTTTCCCAGCATTTT. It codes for CASSSPVFSQHF.

CDR3 DNA: TGTGCCAGCAGAGCGGGAGGGTCTATCGAGCAGTACTTC. It codes for CASRAGGSIEQYF. This sequence joins TRBV28 and TRBJ2-7, with TRBD2 matching 10 bases. Looked up from germline, CDR1 is MDHEN and CDR2 is SYDVKM. This CDR3 has 13 residues. With 6 bases clipped from V and 6 bases from J, the junction kept 5 bases outside the gene matches. The variable domain in full, completed from reference TRBV28 and TRBJ2-7, reads DVKVTQSSRYLVKRTGEKVFLECVQDMDHENMFWYRQDPGLGLRLIYFSYDVKMKEKGDIPEGYSVSREKKERFSLILESASTNQTSMYLCASRAGGSIEQYFGPGTRLTVT.

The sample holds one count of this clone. The CDR3 spells CASSKVGAGQPQHF. In nucleotides, the CDR3 is TGTGCCAGCAGCAAAGTAGGGGCTGGGCAGCCCCAGCATTTT. The chain combines TRBV21-1 with TRBJ1-5; TRBD1 is taken as the D call from the table, unchecked against the DNA. TRBV21-1 is a pseudogene segment. The CDR3 is 14 residues long.

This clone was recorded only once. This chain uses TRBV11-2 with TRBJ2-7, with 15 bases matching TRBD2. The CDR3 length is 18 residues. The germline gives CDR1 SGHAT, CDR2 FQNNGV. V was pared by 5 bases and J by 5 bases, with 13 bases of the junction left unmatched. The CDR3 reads CASSPRTSGRAGGDEQYF. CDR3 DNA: TGTGCCAGCAGCCCTAGGACTAGCGGGAGGGCCGGTGGGGACGAGCAGTACTTC.

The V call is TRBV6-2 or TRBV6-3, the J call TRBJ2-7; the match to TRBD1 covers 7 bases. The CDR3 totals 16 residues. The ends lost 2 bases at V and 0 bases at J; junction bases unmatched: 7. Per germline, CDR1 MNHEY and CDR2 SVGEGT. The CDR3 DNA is TGTGCCAGCAGTTACCCGACAGGGCGAAACTCCTACGAGCAGTACTTC. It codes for CASSYPTGRNSYEQYF.

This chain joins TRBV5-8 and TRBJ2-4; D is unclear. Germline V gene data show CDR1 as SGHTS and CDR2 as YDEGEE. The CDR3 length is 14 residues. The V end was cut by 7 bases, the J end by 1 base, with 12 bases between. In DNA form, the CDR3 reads TGTGCCAGCCAAATCCTTCTCGCCAAAAACATTCAGTACTTC. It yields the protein CASQILLAKNIQYF.

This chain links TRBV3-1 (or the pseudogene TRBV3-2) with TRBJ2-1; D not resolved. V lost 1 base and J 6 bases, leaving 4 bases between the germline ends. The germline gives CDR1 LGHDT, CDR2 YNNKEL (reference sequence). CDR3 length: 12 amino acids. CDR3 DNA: TGTGCCAGCAGCCAAGGTCCCAATGAGCAGTTCTTC. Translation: CASSQGPNEQFF.

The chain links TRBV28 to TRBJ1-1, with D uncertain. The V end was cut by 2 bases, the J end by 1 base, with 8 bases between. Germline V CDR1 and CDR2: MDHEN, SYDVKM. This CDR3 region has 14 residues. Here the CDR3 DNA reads TGTGCCAGCAGTTTACGACTGAGGAACACTGAAGCTTTCTTT. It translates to CASSLRLRNTEAFF.